Here is one T cell receptor (beta chain) with its context. Its antigen is undetermined. The CDR3 length is 15 residues. V lost 0 bases and J lost 3, with 12 bases in between. CDR1 and CDR2 (germline): LNHNV, YYDKDF (reference sequence). The source of the sample is a study of T cells in localized non-small cell lung cancer. Notes on the study in general: Appearance in adjacent lung was seen for a median approximately 59 of the top 100 tumor clones. Owing to sequencing of a solitary tumor region, heterogeneity cannot be discounted.

Only in-frame clones appear in the TCRdb table, and some are missing; sequencing was by immunoSEQ multiplex PCR. This table has about 1,000 clones, roughly a fifth appearing once. This chain uses TRBV15 with TRBJ2-7; perhaps TRBD2 as D (5 bases). Material: normal lung tissue next to the tumor, obtained before any cancer treatment. This TCR derives from a woman aged 40-69 years with stage II lung adenocarcinoma. The CDR3 region has the DNA TGTGCCACCAGCAGAGATATTGGGAGACTCTACGAGCAGTACTTC. Its protein is CATSRDIGRLYEQYF.